The source of this TCR beta chain is a study of OX40 agonist ivuxolimab in advanced cancers. About the research overall: Patients were treated with ivuxolimab, an agonistic anti-OX40 (CD134) antibody. Aged roughly 20 to 79 with a mean of approximately 57 years, they were about 78% male. The study's findings and limits: Low normalized T-cell clonal expansion also characterized some of the nonresponders. Expanded clones were, on average, more numerous among CD8+ T cells than CD4+.

Points on this clone: What it recognizes is unknown.

TCRdb keeps only in-frame clones here, not all; method: immunoSEQ multiplex PCR. The sample yields tens of thousands of clones, around 89% seen once. The CDR3 consists of 16 residues. J was trimmed by 5 bases and V by 4 bases; bases with no gene match: 9. Germline values: CDR1 SGDLS, CDR2 YYNGEE. The clonotype was recovered from an adult with an advanced solid tumor such as melanoma, head and neck, liver or kidney cancer. Sequences were derived from CD4+ or CD8+ T cells sorted from blood, sampled in a trial of the OX40 agonist ivuxolimab. This chain joins TRBV9 and TRBJ2-1, with 10 bases aligning to TRBD2. CDR3 nucleotide sequence: TGTGCCAGCAGCCCCCGACTAGCGGGTTATGACAATGAGCAGTTCTTC. As protein: CASSPRLAGYDNEQFF.